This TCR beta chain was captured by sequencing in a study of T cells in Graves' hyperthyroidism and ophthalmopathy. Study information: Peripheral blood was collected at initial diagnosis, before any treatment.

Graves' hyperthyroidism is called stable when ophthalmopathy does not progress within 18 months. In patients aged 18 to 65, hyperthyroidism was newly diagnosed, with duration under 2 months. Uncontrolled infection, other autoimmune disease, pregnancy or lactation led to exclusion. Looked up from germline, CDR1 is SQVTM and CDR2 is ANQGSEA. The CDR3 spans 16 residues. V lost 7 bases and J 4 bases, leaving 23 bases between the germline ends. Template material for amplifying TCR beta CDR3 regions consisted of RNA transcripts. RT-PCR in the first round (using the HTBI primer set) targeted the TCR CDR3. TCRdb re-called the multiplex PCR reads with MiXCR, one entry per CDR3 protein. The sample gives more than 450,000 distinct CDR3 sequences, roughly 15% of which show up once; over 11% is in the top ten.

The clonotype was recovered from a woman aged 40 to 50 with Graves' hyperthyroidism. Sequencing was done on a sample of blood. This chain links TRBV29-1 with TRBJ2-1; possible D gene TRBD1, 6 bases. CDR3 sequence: CSAPPPDRRQYNEQFF. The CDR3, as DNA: TGCAGCGCACCGCCCCCTGACAGGCGACAATACAATGAGCAGTTCTTC.